This TCR beta chain was obtained from a study of blood T cell repertoires in COVID-19. At the level of the study: The study drew acute and convalescent COVID-19 samples from the United States, Italy and Spain. PBMCs, B-cell-depleted T cells, or T cells provided the cDNA or gDNA that made up the material.

Sequenced by immunoSEQ multiplex PCR; TCRdb stores in-frame clones only, minus some. Of about 87,000 clones listed, approximately 85% are singletons. V shed 6 bases and J shed 6 bases, with 18 bases lying between them. The CDR3 runs to 14 residues. The germline gives CDR1 MDHEN, CDR2 SYDVKM. Seattle researchers signed up patients amid active infection and tracked them longitudinally. This clone was seen only once. The TCR originated in a woman older than 75 with COVID-19, enrolled during active disease. V and J are TRBV28 and TRBJ2-7, with D tentatively TRBD1 (6 bases). Sequenced material: peripheral blood. DNA for the CDR3: TGTGCCAGCAGCCCACCTACACAGGGAAGCGAGCAGTACTTC. Protein sequence: CASSPPTQGSEQYF.